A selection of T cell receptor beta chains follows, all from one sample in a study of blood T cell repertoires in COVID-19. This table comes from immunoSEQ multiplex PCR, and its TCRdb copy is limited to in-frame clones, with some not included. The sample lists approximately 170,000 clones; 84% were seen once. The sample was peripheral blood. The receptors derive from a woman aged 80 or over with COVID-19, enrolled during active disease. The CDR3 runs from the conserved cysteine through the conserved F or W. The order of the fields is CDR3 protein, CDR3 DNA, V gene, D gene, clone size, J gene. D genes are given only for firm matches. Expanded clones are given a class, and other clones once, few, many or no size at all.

CASSLAFSYEQYF TGTGCCAGCAGCTTAGCCTTCTCCTACGAGCAGTACTTC TRBV7-6 . . TRBJ2-7
CASSRRSGEETQYF TGTGCCAGCTCCCGGCGAAGCGGGGAAGAGACCCAGTACTTC TRBV18 TRBD2 . TRBJ2-5
CATSRRGLGNTEAFF TGTGCCACCAGCAGACGAGGATTGGGGAACACTGAAGCTTTCTTT TRBV15 . . TRBJ1-1
CASSFPPGLAGGQETQYF TGTGCCAGCAGCTTCCCCCCGGGACTAGCGGGAGGGCAGGAGACCCAGTACTTC TRBV21-1 . . TRBJ2-5
CASGLALQGVGSTGELFF TGTGCTAGTGGTTTGGCCCTACAGGGTGTAGGTTCCACCGGGGAGCTGTTTTTT TRBV12-5 . few TRBJ2-2
CASDKGQATQFF TGTGCCAGCGATAAGGGACAGGCGACGCAGTTCTTC TRBV27 TRBD1 . TRBJ2-1
CASSLFGESTEAFF TGTGCCAGCAGCTTATTCGGGGAATCAACTGAAGCTTTCTTT TRBV5-8 . . TRBJ1-1
CASSLGPPYEQYF TGTGCCAGCAGCTTGGGCCCCCCATACGAGCAGTACTTC TRBV7-2 . . TRBJ2-7
CASSQRGGTGYTF TGTGCCAGCAGCCAACGGGGGGGGACTGGCTACACCTTC TRBV3-1/TRBV3-2 . few TRBJ1-2
CASSADRGTDNEKLFF TGTGCCAGCAGCGCGGACAGGGGGACGGATAATGAAAAACTGTTTTTT TRBV11-2 TRBD1 . TRBJ1-4
CASSPAGVEDTQYF TGTGCCAGCTCACCGGCGGGAGTGGAAGATACGCAGTATTTT TRBV18 TRBD2 . TRBJ2-3
CASSLGQVAKTQYF TGTGCCAGCAGCCTTGGACAGGTGGCGAAGACCCAGTACTTC TRBV5-4 TRBD1 . TRBJ2-5
CASSAWDRGYTGELFF TGTGCCAGCAGTGCCTGGGACAGGGGATACACCGGGGAGCTGTTTTTT TRBV27 TRBD1 . TRBJ2-2
CASSPGGRANTGELFF TGTGCCAGTAGTCCCGGGGGGAGGGCTAACACCGGGGAGCTGTTTTTT TRBV19 TRBD2 . TRBJ2-2
CASSYTLTSGVRETQYF TGTGCCAGCAGTTACACCCTAACTAGCGGGGTGCGAGAGACCCAGTACTTC TRBV6-2/TRBV6-3 TRBD2 . TRBJ2-5
CASTTLGPPGLYNSPLHF TGTGCCAGCACGACCCTTGGACCGCCCGGACTATATAATTCACCCCTCCACTTT TRBV27 . . TRBJ1-6
CASSIEAEQFF TGTGCCAGTAGTATAGAGGCTGAGCAGTTCTTC TRBV19 . . TRBJ2-1
CASSLLAGTDTQYF TGTGCCAGCAGCTTACTAGCGGGCACAGATACGCAGTATTTT TRBV6-4 TRBD2 . TRBJ2-3
CASSSPGHDEQFF TGCGCCAGCAGCTCCCCGGGACACGATGAGCAGTTCTTC TRBV5-1 . . TRBJ2-1
CASSYSVGRDIEAFF TGTGCCAGCAGTTACTCAGTAGGACGGGATATTGAAGCTTTCTTT TRBV6-2/TRBV6-3 . once TRBJ1-1
CASSPPPSGKNIQYF TGTGCCAGCTCACCCCCACCGAGTGGCAAAAACATTCAGTACTTC TRBV18 . . TRBJ2-4
CASRISLSSYNEQFF TGTGCCAGCAGAATCTCCCTCAGCTCCTACAATGAGCAGTTCTTC TRBV27 . . TRBJ2-1
CASSRDSPEAFF TGTGCCAGCAGCAGGGACAGCCCTGAAGCTTTCTTT TRBV7-9 TRBD1 . TRBJ1-1
CASSSLAGGGETQYF TGTGCCAGCAGCTCTCTAGCGGGAGGCGGTGAGACCCAGTACTTC TRBV7-6 TRBD2 . TRBJ2-5
CASSLIGGSSYEQYF TGTGCCAGCAGTTTAATTGGGGGGAGCTCCTACGAGCAGTACTTC TRBV27 . . TRBJ2-7
CAISGARGFNEKLFF TGTGCCATCAGTGGAGCTCGGGGATTTAATGAAAAACTGTTTTTT TRBV10-3 . . TRBJ1-4
CASSPSPGVVTDTQYF TGTGCCAGCAGCCCCTCCCCCGGGGTAGTCACAGATACGCAGTATTTT TRBV28 . . TRBJ2-3
CASSPDRGGIGNTIYF TGCGCCAGCAGCCCGGACAGGGGCGGCATTGGAAACACCATATATTTT TRBV5-1 TRBD1 . TRBJ1-3